These 16 T cell receptor beta chains were all obtained from the same sample, sequenced in a study of blood T cell repertoires in COVID-19. The table came from immunoSEQ multiplex PCR; TCRdb's copy has only in-frame clones and leaves some out. Here the sample spans tens of thousands of clones, approximately 90% being singletons. Sequencing used peripheral blood. The receptors stem from a man older than 75 with acute or convalescent COVID-19.

This chain links TRBV7-2 with TRBJ1-2; D is perhaps TRBD1 (6 bases). V lost 0 bases to trimming and J lost 4 bases, with 30 bases between them. Germline values: CDR1 SGHTA, CDR2 FQGNSA. CDR3 length: 21 amino acids. DNA for the CDR3: TGTGCCAGCAGCTTAGCGCACCCCCCGCCAGGGGCATCTGGTTTAGGCTATGGCTACACCTTC. It specifies CASSLAHPPPGASGLGYGYTF.

This clone was observed once. CDR3: CASSLVLAGKNNEQFF. DNA of the CDR3: TGTGCCAGCAGTTTAGTACTAGCGGGGAAGAACAATGAGCAGTTCTTC. This chain uses TRBV27 with TRBJ2-1, with TRBD2 matching over 10 bases. CDR1 and CDR2 from the germline V gene are MNHEY and SMNVEV (reference sequence). This CDR3 is built from 16 residues. The junction had 6 bases not matched to a gene; V was cut back by 2 bases and J by 5 bases.

This rearrangement joins TRBV5-6 to TRBJ2-3, with 9 bases identical to TRBD2. CDR1 and CDR2 (germline): SGHDT, YYEEEE. The CDR3 consists of 14 residues. V trimming: 1 base; J trimming: 6 bases; junction bases outside the gene matches: 3. CDR3 region: CASSLPAGGDTQYF. DNA of the CDR3: TGTGCCAGCAGCTTGCCAGCGGGGGGTGATACGCAGTATTTT.

The gene calls are TRBV11-1 and TRBJ1-3, with unresolved D. The CDR3 covers 14 residues. The V end was cut by 5 bases, the J end by 3 bases, with 11 bases between. The germline V gene has CDR1 SGHAT and CDR2 FQDESV (reference sequence). The CDR3 DNA sequence: TGTGCCAGCAGCCAGAAAGCGAATGGAAACACCATATATTTT. Protein product: CASSQKANGNTIYF.

The V gene is TRBV18, the J gene TRBJ2-1; 9 nucleotides line up with TRBD1. Germline values: CDR1 KGHSH, CDR2 LQKENI. V shed 3 bases, J shed 9 bases, and the junction held 15 bases outside the gene matches. The CDR3 is 17 amino acids. The CDR3, as DNA: TGTGCCAGCTCACCCATGGGACAGGGCCCCCGACTTAGTGAGCAGTTCTTC. This gives the protein CASSPMGQGPRLSEQFF.

The chain carries TRBV7-2 and TRBJ2-2, with D tentatively TRBD2 (5 bases). Germline V lookup: CDR1 SGHTA, CDR2 FQGNSA. CDR3 size: 19 residues. V dropped 4 bases and J dropped 3 bases, with 24 bases sitting between them. CDR3 DNA sequence: TGTGCCAGCAGCTCCCCGCCTAGCTTAGCTCGAATTGACACCGGGGAGCTGTTTTTT. Its protein is CASSSPPSLARIDTGELFF.

This rearrangement joins TRBV29-1 to TRBJ1-1, with D possibly matching TRBD1 (6 bases). V lost 7 bases and J lost 5, with 26 bases in between. The CDR3 totals 16 residues. Germline lookup yields CDR1 SQVTM and CDR2 ANQGSEA. CDR3 protein: CSAFPDPGAGDTEAFF. For the CDR3, the DNA is TGCAGCGCTTTTCCCGACCCAGGGGCCGGGGATACTGAAGCTTTCTTT.

The chain joins TRBV7-2 to TRBJ1-6; D unclear. Trimming shortened V by 1 base and J by 9 bases, and 13 bases separated the two germline ends. The germline gives CDR1 SGHTA, CDR2 FQGNSA. CDR3 length: 15 residues. The CDR3 nucleotides are TGTGCCAGCAGCTTAGATTCAGTGACGGGTTCACCCCTCCACTTT. Its protein is CASSLDSVTGSPLHF.

The chain joins TRBV30 to TRBJ1-5; 9 nucleotides match TRBD1. CDR1 GTSNPN and CDR2 SVGIG come from the germline V gene (reference sequence). This CDR3 spans 13 amino acids. The V gene end was trimmed by 7 bases and the J gene end by 5 bases; junction bases not matched to a gene: 6. The CDR3 protein is CAFSTGGDQPQHF. CDR3 bases: TGTGCCTTCTCCACAGGGGGCGATCAGCCCCAGCATTTT. The full variable domain, rest sourced from reference TRBV30 and TRBJ1-5, is SQTIHQWPATLVQPVGSPLSLECTVEGTSNPNLYWYRQAAGRGLQLLFYSVGIGQISSEVPQNLSASRPQDRQFILSSKKLLLSDSGFYLCAFSTGGDQPQHFGDGTRLSIL.

V and J are TRBV24-1 and TRBJ2-2; D is undetermined. Trimming left V 0 bases short and J 5 bases short, with 12 bases between. The CDR3 has 16 amino acids. The germline gives CDR1 KGHDR, CDR2 SFDVKD. CDR3 nucleotide sequence: TGTGCCACCAGTGATTTGCATGGTCAGGCTACCGGGGAGCTGTTTTTT. Translation: CATSDLHGQATGELFF.

The V call is TRBV19, the J call TRBJ2-1; 7 bases are shared with TRBD1. The trim removed 7 bases at V and 4 bases at J, leaving 10 bases unmatched. This CDR3 is built from 15 residues. Germline V gene data show CDR1 as LNHDA and CDR2 as SQIVND (reference sequence). The CDR3 loop reads CASTPMDRRYNEQFF. CDR3 coding DNA: TGTGCCAGTACCCCAATGGACAGGCGTTACAATGAGCAGTTCTTC.

This chain links TRBV29-1 with TRBJ2-7, with D possibly matching TRBD2 (5 bases). Germline V gene data show CDR1 as SQVTM and CDR2 as ANQGSEA. This CDR3 is 11 amino acids long. The germline V and J ends were trimmed by 7 bases and 2 bases, with 9 bases remaining between them. The CDR3 loop reads CSATGTYEQYF. CDR3 sequence (DNA): TGCAGCGCGACGGGGACCTACGAGCAGTACTTC.

CDR3 coding DNA: TGCGCCAGCAGCTTGGCTGACAGTAATTCACCCCTCCACTTT. Its translation: CASSLADSNSPLHF. V usage is TRBV5-1 and J usage is TRBJ1-6, with D maybe TRBD1 (5 bases). This CDR3 contains 14 residues. Germline V gene data show CDR1 as SGHRS and CDR2 as YFSETQ. Trimming cost V 0 bases and J 6 bases, with 7 bases left between them. Complete variable domain (other parts from reference TRBV5-1 and TRBJ1-6): KAGVTQTPRYLIKTRGQQVTLSCSPISGHRSVSWYQQTPGQGLQFLFEYFSETQRNKGNFPGRFSGRQFSNSRSEMNVSTLELGDSALYLCASSLADSNSPLHFGNGTRLTVT.

The V call is TRBV4-2, the J call TRBJ2-5, with 11 bases fitting TRBD1. This CDR3 region has 15 residues. Germline-derived CDR1 and CDR2 are LGHNA and YNFKEQ. V shed 1 base, J shed 4 bases, and the junction held 2 bases outside the gene matches. CDR3 sequence: CASSQGGTGGETQYF. DNA for the CDR3: TGTGCCAGCAGCCAAGGAGGGACAGGGGGAGAGACCCAGTACTTC.

The CDR3 loop reads CAISDSGKRITEAFF. The CDR3 DNA is TGTGCCATCAGTGACAGTGGCAAGCGGATCACTGAAGCTTTCTTT. The V gene is TRBV10-3, the J gene TRBJ1-1; D not resolved. Germline V gives CDR1 ENHRY, CDR2 SYGVKD. V was shortened by 3 bases and J by 4 bases, with 15 bases between the two germline ends. The CDR3 totals 15 residues.

This chain uses TRBV2 with TRBJ1-6; no clear D gene. V lost 6 bases, J lost 6 bases, and 12 bases lay in between. This CDR3 contains 14 residues. Per germline, CDR1 SNHLY and CDR2 FYNNEI. CDR3 coding DNA: TGTGCCAGCAGCGACGCGGGCCCTAATTCACCCCTCCACTTT. Translating it yields CASSDAGPNSPLHF.